This TCR beta chain was sequenced in a study of blood T cells in healthy people across ages (dated by TCRdb to about 2015). General notes on the study: Template switching captured roughly one uniquely barcoded TCR beta cDNA molecule per two T cells in model experiments. The study measured age-related changes in TCR beta repertoire diversity using deep sequencing normalized with unique cDNA molecular identifiers. To avoid experimental bias, donors of different ages were spread randomly across the sequencing lanes. Two additional independent replicas of 1 million unique cDNA reads from the same blood draw were analyzed for two donors (one aged 18 to 30 and one aged 80 or older). The donors were split into four age groups: young (average 16 years), middle-aged (around 37), aged (approximately 60) and long-lived (roughly 88). Study-wide conclusions, independent of this receptor: Compared with the aged group, the long-lived group had more naive CD4+ T cells, fewer expanded clones and increased TCR diversity, a pattern suggesting age selection. Estimates of total diversity from one million sequenced T cells were regarded as lower bounds and underestimates. Observed TCR beta diversity per million T cells fell roughly linearly with age, and a significant reduction was already apparent by age around 40. Bulk unsorted PBMC profiling prevented conclusive comparison of naive and antigen-experienced compartments. Observed TCR beta diversity correlated strongly with the percentage of naive T cells measured by flow cytometry. Because donor CMV infection status was unknown, age-related changes in expanded clonotypes were potentially confounded.

Receptors were amplified or captured by 5' RACE. This sample was sequenced with an Illumina HiSeq 2500. A second PCR of roughly 7 to 11 cycles was performed with a sample-barcoded 5' primer and a J-beta primer mix. Each TCR beta cDNA molecule received a unique molecular identifier from a template-switch 5' adaptor carrying 12 random nucleotides. Each sample yielded at least 2.5 million CDR3-containing paired-end reads. First-strand cDNA was synthesized from all RNA with the Mint cDNA synthesis kit, primed by a TRBC-specific oligonucleotide. Following uracil-DNA glycosylase treatment, a first 18-cycle PCR with universal primers M1SS and BC2_uni_R was performed on all cDNA. Per the source publication's procedure: Each sample was normalized by randomly selecting 1 million high-quality reads, each carrying a distinct molecular identifier. Instead of being binned into consensus sequences, reads that shared molecular identifiers were thrown out. MiTCR, run with a Q25 quality threshold and the strictest error-elimination algorithm, handled CDR3 identification, clonotype clustering and error correction. A nonparametric unseen species model using Euler transformation provided a lower-bound estimate of total TCR beta diversity. TCRdb redid the processing of the public reads, applying fastp at Q25 and MiXCR, and retained in-frame beta chains. Rows are unified per CDR3 protein, each entry keeping the most common DNA and genes. The V and J calls and clone size are TCRdb's, not the authors'. In this sample the table shows around 1.5 million distinct CDR3 sequences, roughly 32% of which occur a single time. The top ten hold around 10% of the sample.

Donors were roughly 40 systemically healthy Caucasian individuals from Russia aged roughly 6 to 100 years. Each donor gave around 9.8 milliliters of peripheral blood, collected into EDTA-treated Vacutainer tubes. Ficoll-Paque density-gradient centrifugation was used to isolate PBMCs, with at least 6.5 million obtained per sample. Total RNA was extracted from PBMCs with Trizol reagent, with at least 6 micrograms obtained per sample. Naive CD45RAhigh/CD27high T cell percentages were measured by flow cytometry on a PBMC aliquot from every donor. Reading from cysteine to phenylalanine, the CDR3 counts 13 amino acids. Only CDR3 DNA is held: 39 bases, read in frame from base 1. V is pared back by 3 bases and J by 10 bases, with 16 bases lying between the germline termini. Notes on this clonotype: What antigen it recognizes has not been identified. Base qualities are missing; no much larger clone stands one base away.

The chain links TRBV12-3 or TRBV12-4 with TRBJ2-7; a tentative D match to TRBD2 spans 7 bases. Sequencing used blood. The TCR originated in a woman aged 30 to 39 in good health. The CDR3 corresponds to CASSFSPGGQQYF. The bases are TGTGCCAGCAGTTTTAGTCCCGGGGGGCAACAGTACTTC.